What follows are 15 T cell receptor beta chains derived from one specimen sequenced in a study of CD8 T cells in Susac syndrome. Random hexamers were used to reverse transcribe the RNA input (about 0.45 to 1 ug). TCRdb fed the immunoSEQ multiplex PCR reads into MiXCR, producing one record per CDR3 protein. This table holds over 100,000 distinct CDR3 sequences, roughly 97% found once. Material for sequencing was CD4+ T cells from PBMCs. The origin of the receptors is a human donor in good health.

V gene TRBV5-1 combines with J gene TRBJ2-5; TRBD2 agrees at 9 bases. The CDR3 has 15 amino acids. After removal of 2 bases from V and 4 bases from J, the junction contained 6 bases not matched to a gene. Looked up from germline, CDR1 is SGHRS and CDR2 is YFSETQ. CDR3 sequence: CASSFSGGFRETQYF. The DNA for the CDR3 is TGCGCCAGCAGCTTTAGCGGGGGATTCAGAGAGACCCAGTACTTC. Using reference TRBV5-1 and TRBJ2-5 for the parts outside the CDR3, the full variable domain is KAGVTQTPRYLIKTRGQQVTLSCSPISGHRSVSWYQQTPGQGLQFLFEYFSETQRNKGNFPGRFSGRQFSNSRSEMNVSTLELGDSALYLCASSFSGGFRETQYFGPGTRLLVL.

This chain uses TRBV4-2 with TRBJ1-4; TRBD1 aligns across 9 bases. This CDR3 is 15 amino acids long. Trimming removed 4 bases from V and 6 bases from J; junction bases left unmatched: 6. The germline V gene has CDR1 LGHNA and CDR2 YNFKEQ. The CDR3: CASSPRQGEDEKLFF. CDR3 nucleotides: TGTGCCAGCAGCCCCAGACAGGGGGAGGATGAAAAACTGTTTTTT.

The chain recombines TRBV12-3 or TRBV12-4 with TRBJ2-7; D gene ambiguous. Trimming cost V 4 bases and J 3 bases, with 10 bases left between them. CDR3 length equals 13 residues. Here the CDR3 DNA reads TGTGCCAGCAGTTCCCAGACCAGCTACGAGCAGTACTTC. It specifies CASSSQTSYEQYF.

The CDR3, as DNA: TGTGCCAGCAAAGGTGGGCCGAACACCGGGGAGCTGTTTTTT. This translates into CASKGGPNTGELFF. The chain is built from TRBV2 and TRBJ2-2; D not certain. Per germline, CDR1 SNHLY and CDR2 FYNNEI. V lost 7 bases and J lost 0, with 9 bases in between. CDR3 length: 14 amino acids.

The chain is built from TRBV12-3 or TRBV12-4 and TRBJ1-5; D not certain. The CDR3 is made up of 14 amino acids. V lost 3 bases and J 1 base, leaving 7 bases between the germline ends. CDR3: CASSFKLSNQPQHF. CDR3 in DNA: TGTGCCAGCAGTTTTAAGCTAAGCAATCAGCCCCAGCATTTT.

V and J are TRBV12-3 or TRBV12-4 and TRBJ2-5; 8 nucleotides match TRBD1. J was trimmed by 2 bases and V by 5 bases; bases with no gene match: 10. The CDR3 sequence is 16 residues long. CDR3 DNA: TGTGCCAGCAGTGATTCCGGACAGGGCATACAAGAGACCCAGTACTTC. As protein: CASSDSGQGIQETQYF.

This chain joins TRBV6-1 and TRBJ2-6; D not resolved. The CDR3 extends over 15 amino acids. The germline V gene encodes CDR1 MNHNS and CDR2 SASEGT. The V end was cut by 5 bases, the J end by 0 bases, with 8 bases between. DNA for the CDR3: TGTGCCAGCAGTACGGTGAGCTCTGGGGCCAACGTCCTGACTTTC. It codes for CASSTVSSGANVLTF.

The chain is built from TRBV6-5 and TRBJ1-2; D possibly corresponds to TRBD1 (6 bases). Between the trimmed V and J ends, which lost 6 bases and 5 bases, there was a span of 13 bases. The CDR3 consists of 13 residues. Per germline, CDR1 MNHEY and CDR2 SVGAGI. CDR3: CASSPDRRYGYTF. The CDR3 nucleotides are TGTGCCAGCAGCCCCGACAGGAGATATGGCTACACCTTC.

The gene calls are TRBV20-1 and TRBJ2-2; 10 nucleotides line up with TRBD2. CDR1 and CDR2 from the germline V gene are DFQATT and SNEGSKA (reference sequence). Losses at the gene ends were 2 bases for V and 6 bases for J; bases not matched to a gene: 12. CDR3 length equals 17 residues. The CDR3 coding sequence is TGCAGTGCTAGACGTCCTGCGGGAGCGGGGGGGCCCGGGGAGCTGTTTTTT. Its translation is CSARRPAGAGGPGELFF.

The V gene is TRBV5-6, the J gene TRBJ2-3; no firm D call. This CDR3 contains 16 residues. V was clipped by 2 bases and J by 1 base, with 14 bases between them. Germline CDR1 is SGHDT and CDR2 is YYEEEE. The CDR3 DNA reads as TGTGCCAGCAGCTTCTGGATCGGTGTCGGCACAGATACGCAGTATTTT. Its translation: CASSFWIGVGTDTQYF. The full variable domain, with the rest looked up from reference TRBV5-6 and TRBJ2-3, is DAGVTQSPTHLIKTRGQQVTLRCSPKSGHDTVSWYQQALGQGPQFIFQYYEEEERQRGNFPDRFSGHQFPNYSSELNVNALLLGDSALYLCASSFWIGVGTDTQYFGPGTRLTVL.

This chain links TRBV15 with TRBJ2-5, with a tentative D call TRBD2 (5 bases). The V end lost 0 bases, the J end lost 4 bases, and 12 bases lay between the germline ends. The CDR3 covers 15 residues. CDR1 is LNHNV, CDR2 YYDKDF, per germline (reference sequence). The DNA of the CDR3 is TGTGCCACCAGCAGAGATCGAGGGTCTAGAGAGACCCAGTACTTC. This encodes CATSRDRGSRETQYF.

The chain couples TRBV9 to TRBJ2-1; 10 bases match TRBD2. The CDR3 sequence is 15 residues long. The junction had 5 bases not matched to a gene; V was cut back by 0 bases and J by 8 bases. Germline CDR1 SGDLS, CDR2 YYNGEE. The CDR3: CASSVGPSGSDEQFF. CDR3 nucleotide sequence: TGTGCCAGCAGCGTAGGTCCTAGCGGGAGTGATGAGCAGTTCTTC.

The CDR3 coding sequence is TGTGCCAGCAGCGCGGGACTCGGACTAGCGGGAGTCGAGCAGTACTTC. Its protein is CASSAGLGLAGVEQYF. This sequence joins TRBV7-9 and TRBJ2-7; 13 bases align to TRBD2. Germline V gene sequence: CDR1 SEHNR, CDR2 FQNEAQ (reference sequence). This CDR3 comprises 16 residues. The ends lost 5 bases at V and 6 bases at J; junction bases unmatched: 10. Complete variable domain (other parts from reference TRBV7-9 and TRBJ2-7): DTGVSQNPRHKITKRGQNVTFRCDPISEHNRLYWYRQTLGQGPEFLTYFQNEAQLEKSRLLSDRFSAERPKGSFSTLEIQRTEQGDSAMYLCASSAGLGLAGVEQYFGPGTRLTVT.

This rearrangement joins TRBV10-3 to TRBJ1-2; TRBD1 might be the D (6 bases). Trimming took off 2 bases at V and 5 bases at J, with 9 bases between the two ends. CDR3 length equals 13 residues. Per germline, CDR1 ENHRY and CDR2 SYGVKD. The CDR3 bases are TGTGCCATCAGTGAGAAAGGGGGGTATGGCTACACCTTC. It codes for CAISEKGGYGYTF.

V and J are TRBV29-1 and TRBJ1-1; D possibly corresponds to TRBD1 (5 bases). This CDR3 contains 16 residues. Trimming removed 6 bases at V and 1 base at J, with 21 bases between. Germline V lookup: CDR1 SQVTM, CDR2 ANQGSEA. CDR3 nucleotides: TGCAGCGTGGATGTGTGGGGTCGTGGGGGGAACACTGAAGCTTTCTTT. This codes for CSVDVWGRGGNTEAFF.